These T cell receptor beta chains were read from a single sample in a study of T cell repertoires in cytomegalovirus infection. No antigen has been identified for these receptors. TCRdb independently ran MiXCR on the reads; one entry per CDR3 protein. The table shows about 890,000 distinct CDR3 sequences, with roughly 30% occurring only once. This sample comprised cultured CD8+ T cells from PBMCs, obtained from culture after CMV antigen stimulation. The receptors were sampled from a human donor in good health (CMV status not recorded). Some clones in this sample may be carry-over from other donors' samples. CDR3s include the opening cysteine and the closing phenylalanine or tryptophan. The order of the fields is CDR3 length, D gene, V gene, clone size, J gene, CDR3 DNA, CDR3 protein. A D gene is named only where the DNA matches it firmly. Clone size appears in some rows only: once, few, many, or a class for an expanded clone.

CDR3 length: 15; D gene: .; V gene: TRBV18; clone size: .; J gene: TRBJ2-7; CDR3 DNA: TGTGCCAGCTCACCACCGGATCCCAGGTTCTACGAGCAGTACTTC; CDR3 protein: CASSPPDPRFYEQYF
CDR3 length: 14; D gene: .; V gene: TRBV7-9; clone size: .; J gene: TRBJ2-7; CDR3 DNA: TGTGCCAGCTCTAGGACAGATGGGGACTACGAGCAGTACTTC; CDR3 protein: CASSRTDGDYEQYF
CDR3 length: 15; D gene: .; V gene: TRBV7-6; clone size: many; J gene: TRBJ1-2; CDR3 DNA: TGTGCCAGCAGCGCGGGGAGCGGGCCAGTCCATGGCTACACCTTC; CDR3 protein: CASSAGSGPVHGYTF
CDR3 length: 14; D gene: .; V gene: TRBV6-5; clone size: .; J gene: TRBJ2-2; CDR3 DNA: TGTGCCAGCAGTTACCCAGGAGGGGCCGGGGAGCTGTTTTTT; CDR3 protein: CASSYPGGAGELFF
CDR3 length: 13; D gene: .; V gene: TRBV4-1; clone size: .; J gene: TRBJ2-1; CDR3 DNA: TGCGCCAGCAGCCAAGGGAGCGTTAGTGAGCAGTTCTTC; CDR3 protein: CASSQGSVSEQFF
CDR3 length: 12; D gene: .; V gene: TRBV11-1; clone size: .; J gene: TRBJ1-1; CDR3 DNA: TGTGCCAGCAGTGCGGAGGCGGGTGAAGCTTTCTTT; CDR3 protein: CASSAEAGEAFF
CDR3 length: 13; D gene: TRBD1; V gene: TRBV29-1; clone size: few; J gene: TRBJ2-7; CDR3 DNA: TGCAGCGTTGGGGGGGACAGGGCTTACGAGCAGTACTTC; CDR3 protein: CSVGGDRAYEQYF
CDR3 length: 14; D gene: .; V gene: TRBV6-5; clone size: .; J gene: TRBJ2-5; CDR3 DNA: TGTGCCAGCAGTTACTCGCGTGACCAAGAGACCCAGTACTTC; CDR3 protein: CASSYSRDQETQYF
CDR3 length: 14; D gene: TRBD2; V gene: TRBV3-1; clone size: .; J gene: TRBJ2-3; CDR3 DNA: TGTGCCAGCAGCCAAACTAGCGGTAGAGATACGCAGTATTTT; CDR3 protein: CASSQTSGRDTQYF
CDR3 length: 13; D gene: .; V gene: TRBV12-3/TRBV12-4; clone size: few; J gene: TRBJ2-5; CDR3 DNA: TGTGCCAGCAGTCCGGACTGGGGGGAGACCCAGTACTTC; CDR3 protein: CASSPDWGETQYF